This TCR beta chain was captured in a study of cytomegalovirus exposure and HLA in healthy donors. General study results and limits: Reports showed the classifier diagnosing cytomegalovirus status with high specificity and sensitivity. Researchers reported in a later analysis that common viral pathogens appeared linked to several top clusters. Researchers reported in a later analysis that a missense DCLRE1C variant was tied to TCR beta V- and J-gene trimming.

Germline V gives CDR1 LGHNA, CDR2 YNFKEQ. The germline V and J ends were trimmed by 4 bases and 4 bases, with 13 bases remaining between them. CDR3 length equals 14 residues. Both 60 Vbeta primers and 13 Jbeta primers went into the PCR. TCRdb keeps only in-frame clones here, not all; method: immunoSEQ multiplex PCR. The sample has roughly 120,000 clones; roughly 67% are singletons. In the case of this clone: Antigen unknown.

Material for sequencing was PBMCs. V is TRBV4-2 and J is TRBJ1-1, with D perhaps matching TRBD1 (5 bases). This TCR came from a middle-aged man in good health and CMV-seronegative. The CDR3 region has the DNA TGTGCCAGCAGCCCCAGGGATTTGGGCACTGAAGCTTTCTTT. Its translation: CASSPRDLGTEAFF.